This T cell receptor beta chain originates from a study of T cell changes during pregnancy in multiple sclerosis. The assay was immunoSEQ multiplex PCR, and TCRdb's table has in-frame clones only and misses some. The sample contains approximately 130,000 clones, 90% to 98% of which appear only once. The CDR3 contains 14 residues. Germline CDR1 reads SGHRS; CDR2 reads YFSETQ. Trimming removed 5 bases from V and 5 bases from J; junction bases left unmatched: 6. The rearrangement uses TRBV5-1 and TRBJ2-5; 10 nucleotides match TRBD1. The sequence derives from a female donor with multiple sclerosis, enrolled in a pregnancy study. The sequenced sample was peripheral blood, obtained after pregnancy. DNA for the CDR3: TGCGCCAGCAGTCCGACAGGGGGCAGCGAGACCCAGTACTTC. Amino acid sequence: CASSPTGGSETQYF.